The clone carrying this T cell receptor (beta chain) has more than one count but fewer than ten. The V end was cut by 2 bases, the J end by 0 bases, with 7 bases between. Germline CDR1 is DFQATT and CDR2 is SNEGSKA (reference sequence). There are 13 residues in the CDR3. Selection for sequencing was limited to patients who had shown CD8+CD57+ cell expansion by flow cytometry. Each patient had severe acquired aplastic anemia. At blood sampling, none of the patients had yet received therapy. Profiling that covered TCR beta VDJ and CDR3 relied on genomic DNA as its template. Using its own MiXCR run on the reads, TCRdb lists one record per CDR3 protein. The sample includes about 470,000 distinct CDR3 sequences, around 30% of them seen just once. The data derive from a study of CD8+CD57+ T cells in acquired aplastic anemia.

This sequence originates from a human donor with aplastic anemia. This chain joins TRBV20-1 and TRBJ1-1; possibly TRBD1 for D (5 bases). The sequencing input was sorted CD4+, CD8+, or CD8+CD57+ T cells (not recorded which) from PBMCs. CDR3: CSARKGLNTEAFF. In nucleotides, the CDR3 is TGCAGTGCTAGAAAGGGGTTGAACACTGAAGCTTTCTTT.